This T cell receptor (beta chain) stems from a study of glioma-infiltrating T cells. About the research overall: Around 1 million peripheral T cells were targeted at about 4.5- to 10-fold coverage. Broader study findings: Very few CDR3 sequences were shared between tissue and blood. Tissue-blood divergence was below expectation in non-neoplastic patients, above in gliomas.

The iRepertoire nested amplicon-rescue multiplex PCR amplified TCR alpha and beta CDR3s from RNA. Tissue mRNA or PBMC total RNA, about 85-400 ng, went into one-step reverse transcription and amplification. TCRdb fed the multiplex PCR reads into MiXCR, producing one record per CDR3 protein. The data hold 300,000 to 400,000 distinct CDR3 sequences, with roughly two fifths observed a single time. For this clonotype: Its antigen is not identified.

Germline assignment: CDR1 KGHDR and CDR2 SFDVKD. J lost 4 bases, V lost 7 bases, and 9 bases had no gene match. This CDR3 has 16 residues. This receptor was taken from a human donor with low-grade glioma or glioblastoma, undergoing nonglioma brain surgery, or in good health (not recorded which). The sample consisted of glioma tissue, nonneoplastic brain tissue, or PBMCs (not recorded which). The chain employs TRBV24-1 and TRBJ2-2; the match to TRBD1 covers 9 bases. The CDR3 here is CATSHGGQGATGELFF. In nucleotides, the CDR3 is TGTGCCACCAGCCATGGGGGACAGGGAGCCACCGGGGAGCTGTTTTTT.